This T cell receptor (beta chain) came from a study of T cells expressing NK-cell markers. Study as a whole: It was sorted CD3+CD56+NKG2C+, CD3+CD56+NKG2C- and CD3+CD56-NKG2C+ T cells that supplied the TCR beta repertoires. Eight donors were sequenced, seven testing HCMV-seropositive and one testing seronegative.

In generating TCR beta cDNA, 5'RACE template switching with UMIs was used. TCRdb reworked the 5' RACE reads into one entry per CDR3 protein, no DNA. This table holds about 430,000 distinct CDR3 sequences. The length of the CDR3 is 12 residues. CDR1 SQVTM and CDR2 ANQGSEA come from the germline V gene. Study-level findings and limits: The study found dominant NKG2C+ clonotypes at about 1.0-7.0% of CD8+ T cells in about six donors.

As to this clonotype: The target antigen is unknown.

This TCR was sampled from a woman between 45 and 65 years old in good health. The sample consisted of blood T cells: a sorted CD56 or NKG2C T cell subset, CD4+ or CD8+ T cells, or bulk PBMC T cells (not recorded which). The V call is TRBV29-1, the J call TRBJ2-1; checking the TCRdb D call of TRBD2 is not possible without DNA. This CDR3 is CSVAVPPNEQFF.